The 5 T cell receptor beta chains presented below share a single source sample, sequenced in a study of CD8 T cells in ankylosing spondylitis. Study results and caveats: There was a TCR beta motif, made of several highly homologous variants, that appeared characteristic of ankylosing spondylitis blood.

TCRdb called the 5' RACE reads again in MiXCR, with one record for every CDR3 protein. The sample contains 350,000 or so distinct CDR3 sequences, 8% of which appear only once. Their cognate antigens are unknown. Sequencing used blood, either unsorted or a sorted T cell fraction (not recorded which). Every receptor here comes from a male donor with ankylosing spondylitis.

This clonotype was found many times. In DNA, the CDR3 is TGTGCCAGCAGCTCGACAGCCTACCAAGAGACCCAGTACTTC. Its translation is CASSSTAYQETQYF. This chain links TRBV12-3 or TRBV12-4 with TRBJ2-5, with D perhaps TRBD1 (5 bases). Trimming took off 6 bases at V and 0 bases at J, with 11 bases between the two ends. CDR3 length: 14 amino acids.

There are a few counts of this clonotype. CDR3 sequence: CSVSDRGRGDTQYF. The CDR3 DNA reads TGCAGCGTTTCCGACAGGGGGCGAGGAGATACGCAGTATTTT. The chain has TRBV29-1 and TRBJ2-3; 10 bases are a match to TRBD1. V was clipped by 5 bases and J by 5 bases; unmatched bases: 7. Germline CDR1 is SQVTM and CDR2 is ANQGSEA. The CDR3 loop spans 14 amino acids.

There are many counts of this clonotype. V and J are TRBV25-1 and TRBJ2-5, with a tentative D call TRBD2 (6 bases). Trimming shortened V by 10 bases and J by 4 bases, and 19 bases separated the two germline ends. CDR3 length: 14 amino acids. Germline CDR1 MGHDK, CDR2 SYGVNS. The CDR3 sequence: CATEDGSKGETQYF. CDR3 nucleotide sequence: TGTGCCACCGAGGACGGGAGTAAGGGAGAGACCCAGTACTTC. Complete variable domain (other parts from reference TRBV25-1 and TRBJ2-5): EADIYQTPRYLVIGTGKKITLECSQTMGHDKMYWYQQDPGMELHLIHYSYGVNSTEKGDLSSESTVSRIRTEHFPLTLESARPSHTSQYLCATEDGSKGETQYFGPGTRLLVL.

This clonotype was seen many times. This chain links TRBV2 with TRBJ2-1, with TRBD2 matching 12 bases. CDR3 length: 17 amino acids. J lost 1 base, V lost 6 bases, and 7 bases had no gene match. CDR1 SNHLY and CDR2 FYNNEI come from the germline V gene. CDR3 sequence: CASRRTSGTGSYNEQFF. In nucleotides, the CDR3 is TGTGCCAGCAGGCGGACTAGCGGGACGGGGTCCTACAATGAGCAGTTCTTC. Looking up the rest from reference TRBV2 and TRBJ2-1 gives the full variable domain: EPEVTQTPSHQVTQMGQEVILRCVPISNHLYFYWYRQILGQKVEFLVSFYNNEISEKSEIFDDQFSVERPDGSNFTLKIRSTKLEDSAMYFCASRRTSGTGSYNEQFFGPGTRLTVL.

The chain is built from TRBV12-3 or TRBV12-4 and TRBJ2-7; 8 nucleotides agree with TRBD2. This CDR3 is 14 amino acids long. V gave up 6 bases and J gave up 7 bases; unmatched junction bases: 11. This chain's CDR3 is CASSQAAGAREQYF. CDR3 DNA: TGTGCCAGCAGCCAGGCAGCGGGAGCCCGGGAGCAGTACTTC.